This TCR beta chain was documented in a study of CD8+ T cells in alopecia areata. Germline V CDR1 and CDR2: MNHNS, SASEGT. The V end was cut by 3 bases, the J end by 6 bases, with 17 bases between. This CDR3 spans 15 amino acids. The sample holds one count of this clone. Antigen: not known. The sample's treatment: oral pan-JAK inhibitor, 5-10 mg twice daily. Samples from alopecia areata patients were lesional scalp punch biopsies and peripheral blood. RNA extraction and reverse transcription yielded cDNA as sequencing template. Generated by immunoSEQ multiplex PCR, the TCRdb table keeps only in-frame clones and is missing some. Among 160,000 or so clones, 58% were seen once, and the ten largest hold 15% to 20%. General study points: Lesional scalp, especially alopecia totalis/universalis, showed higher clonality than normal scalp. Scalp and blood samples kept many expanded lesional clones throughout tofacitinib.

The genes are TRBV6-1 and TRBJ1-2, with D possibly being TRBD1 (6 bases). The sample was CD4+ T cells sorted from blood, taken at approximately week 61, from a patient treated with tofacitinib. The sequence derives from a human donor with alopecia areata. The CDR3 loop reads CASSDSGGPTNGYTF. The CDR3 region has the DNA TGTGCCAGCAGTGATAGTGGGGGGCCCACAAATGGCTACACCTTC.